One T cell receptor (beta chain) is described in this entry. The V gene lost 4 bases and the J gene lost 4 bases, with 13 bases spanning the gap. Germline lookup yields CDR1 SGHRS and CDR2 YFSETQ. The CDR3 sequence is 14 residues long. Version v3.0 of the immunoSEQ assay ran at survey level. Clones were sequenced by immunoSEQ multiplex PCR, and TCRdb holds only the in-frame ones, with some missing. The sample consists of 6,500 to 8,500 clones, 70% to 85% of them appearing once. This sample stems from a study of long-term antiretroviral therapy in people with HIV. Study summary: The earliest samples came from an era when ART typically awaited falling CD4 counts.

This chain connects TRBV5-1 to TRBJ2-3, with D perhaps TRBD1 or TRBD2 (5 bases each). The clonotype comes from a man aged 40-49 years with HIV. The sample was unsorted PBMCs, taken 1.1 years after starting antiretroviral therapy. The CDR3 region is CASSLTGLPDTQYF. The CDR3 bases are TGCGCCAGCAGCCTCACAGGACTGCCAGATACGCAGTATTTT.